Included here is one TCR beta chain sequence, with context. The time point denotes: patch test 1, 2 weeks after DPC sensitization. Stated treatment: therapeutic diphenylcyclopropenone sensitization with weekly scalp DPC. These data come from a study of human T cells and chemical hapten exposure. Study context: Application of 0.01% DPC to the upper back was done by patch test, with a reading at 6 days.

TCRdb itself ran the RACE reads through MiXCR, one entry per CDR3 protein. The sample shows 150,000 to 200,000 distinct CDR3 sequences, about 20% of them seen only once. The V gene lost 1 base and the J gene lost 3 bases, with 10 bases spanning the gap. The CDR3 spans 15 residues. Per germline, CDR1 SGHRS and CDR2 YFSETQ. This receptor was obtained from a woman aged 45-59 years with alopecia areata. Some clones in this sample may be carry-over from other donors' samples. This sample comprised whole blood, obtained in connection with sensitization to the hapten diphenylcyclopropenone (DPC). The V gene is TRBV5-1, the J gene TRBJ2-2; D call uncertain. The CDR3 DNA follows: TGCGCCAGCAGCTTGTATCAAGGTGACACCGGGGAGCTGTTTTTT. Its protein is CASSLYQGDTGELFF.